The 21 T cell receptor beta chains below come from one sample, sequenced in a study of T cells in Graves' hyperthyroidism and ophthalmopathy. Researchers took RNA transcripts and amplified the TCR beta CDR3 regions from them. TCR CDR3 regions were first amplified by RT-PCR with HTBI primers. MiXCR, applied by TCRdb to the multiplex PCR reads, yields one record per CDR3 protein. The table includes under 400,000 distinct CDR3 sequences, around a sixth detected once. The sample consisted of blood. The receptors were sampled from a woman in her forties or fifties with Graves' hyperthyroidism.

This clonotype has at least ten counts. J is TRBJ2-7 and V is TRBV27; D not certain. The V and J ends lost 5 bases and 2 bases respectively, with 16 bases between them. The CDR3 length is 15 residues. Germline CDR1 MNHEY, CDR2 SMNVEV (reference sequence). CDR3 bases: TGTGCCAGCAGTCCCAGATCAAAGGGTCCCTACGAGCAGTACTTC. Its translation: CASSPRSKGPYEQYF.

This clonotype has only a few counts. A much bigger clone sits one base away, suggesting this may be a read error. This chain uses TRBV30 with TRBJ1-1, with no clear D. The germline gives CDR1 GTSNPN, CDR2 SVGIG (reference sequence). This CDR3 contains 14 residues. CDR3 in DNA: TGTACCTGGAGTGTAATGGGGAAGGACACTGAAGCTTTCTTT. Translating gives CTWSVMGKDTEAFF.

This clonotype was observed a handful of times. V and J are TRBV12-3 or TRBV12-4 and TRBJ1-6; D perhaps matches TRBD1 (6 bases). The CDR3 covers 14 residues. The V end was cut by 5 bases, the J end by 7 bases, with 12 bases between. CDR3 nucleotides: TGTGCCAGCAGTACAGGGAATTGGAATTCACCCCTCCACTTT. Its translation: CASSTGNWNSPLHF.

The chain uses TRBV3-1 and TRBJ2-1; 8 nucleotides align to TRBD2. Germline V gene sequence: CDR1 LGHDT, CDR2 YNNKEL (reference sequence). Trimming took 4 bases from V and 3 from J; bases not matched to a gene: 11. This CDR3 is built from 17 residues. Here the CDR3 reads CASSPVRAGGLYNEQFF. CDR3 nucleotides: TGTGCCAGCAGCCCTGTGCGGGCGGGAGGTCTCTACAATGAGCAGTTCTTC.

The chain employs TRBV19 and TRBJ1-1; no reliable D call. The CDR3 runs to 11 residues. Trimming removed 5 bases at V and 4 bases at J, with 5 bases between. Germline V gene lookup returns CDR1 LNHDA and CDR2 SQIVND (reference sequence). The CDR3 nucleotides read TGTGCCAGTAGTGAGCGCACTGAAGCTTTCTTT. Protein: CASSERTEAFF.

The chain combines TRBV20-1 with TRBJ2-1, with no clear D. Germline V gene data show CDR1 as DFQATT and CDR2 as SNEGSKA (reference sequence). The CDR3 runs to 11 residues. Trimming pared 4 bases from V and 8 bases from J, leaving 9 bases between. CDR3 bases: TGCAGTGCTAAGGAAGTCGATGAGCAGTTCTTC. This translates into CSAKEVDEQFF.

The sample holds a few counts of this clonotype. The gene calls are TRBV20-1 and TRBJ2-2; tentative D call: TRBD2 (5 bases). V lost 0 bases and J 3 bases, leaving 14 bases between the germline ends. This CDR3 region has 16 residues. The germline V gene encodes CDR1 DFQATT and CDR2 SNEGSKA (reference sequence). CDR3: CSARDPRGADTGELFF. The CDR3, as DNA: TGCAGTGCTAGAGATCCTCGGGGAGCGGACACCGGGGAGCTGTTTTTT.

The chain has TRBV27 and TRBJ1-1; perhaps TRBD1 as D (6 bases). Between the trimmed V and J ends, which lost 6 bases and 8 bases, there was a span of 13 bases. CDR3 size: 12 residues. The germline gives CDR1 MNHEY, CDR2 SMNVEV (reference sequence). The chain's CDR3 is CASRTGVQEAFF. The CDR3, as DNA: TGTGCCAGCAGGACAGGTGTTCAAGAAGCTTTCTTT.

The table lists this clonotype with many counts. The rearrangement uses TRBV11-2 and TRBJ1-1; 9 nucleotides align to TRBD1. The CDR3 covers 15 residues. V was pared by 5 bases and J by 4 bases, with 8 bases of the junction left unmatched. From germline, CDR1 is SGHAT and CDR2 FQNNGV. The CDR3 DNA is TGTGCCAGCAGCAGACAGGGGGGTGGTAGCACTGAAGCTTTCTTT. Translated: CASSRQGGGSTEAFF.

This clonotype was counted ten times or more. The chain links TRBV28 to TRBJ2-5, with 8 bases lining up with TRBD2. From germline, CDR1 is MDHEN and CDR2 SYDVKM. J was trimmed by 1 base and V by 5 bases; bases with no gene match: 9. CDR3 length equals 16 residues. CDR3 sequence reads: CASSALRTSPQETQYF. The CDR3 nucleotides are TGTGCCAGCAGTGCATTGAGGACTAGCCCCCAAGAGACCCAGTACTTC.

This clonotype was detected only a few times. The chain uses TRBV30 and TRBJ1-4; D is ambiguous. CDR1 is GTSNPN, CDR2 SVGIG, per germline (reference sequence). This CDR3 has 14 amino acids. V lost 0 bases and J lost 1, with 6 bases in between. The CDR3 reads CAWSVGLTNEKLFF. The CDR3 region has the DNA TGTGCCTGGAGTGTAGGGTTAACTAATGAAAAACTGTTTTTT.

This clonotype turned up a few times. The chain joins TRBV29-1 to TRBJ2-1; D perhaps matches TRBD1 (6 bases). V was cut by 7 bases and J by 6 bases, with 19 bases left in between. CDR3 size: 14 residues. Germline CDR1 SQVTM, CDR2 ANQGSEA. CDR3 coding DNA: TGCAGCGGACGCCTTCGGGGCAGGGGCAATGAGCAGTTCTTC. Translated, it gives CSGRLRGRGNEQFF.

This sequence joins TRBV7-9 and TRBJ1-1, with TRBD1 matching 9 bases. This CDR3 has 16 amino acids. The V segment lost 8 bases and the J segment 3 bases; nucleotides outside the gene matches: 13. From germline, CDR1 is SEHNR and CDR2 FQNEAQ (reference sequence). The CDR3, as DNA: TGTGCCAGCTCACCTGTAGGGACAGGGTCGGACACTGAAGCTTTCTTT. Residues: CASSPVGTGSDTEAFF.

This clonotype was counted only a few times. The genes are TRBV29-1 and TRBJ2-1; tentative D call: TRBD2 (6 bases). V lost 4 bases and J lost 8, with 18 bases in between. This CDR3 comprises 14 residues. CDR1 is SQVTM and CDR2 is ANQGSEA in the germline V gene. This CDR3 reads CSVGWGDSGHEQFF. In nucleotides, the CDR3 is TGCAGCGTTGGTTGGGGGGATTCGGGGCATGAGCAGTTCTTC.

This clonotype has more than one count but fewer than ten. The chain carries TRBV4-1 and TRBJ1-2; maybe TRBD1 (5 bases). The V gene's germline CDR1 is MGHRA and CDR2 YSYEKL. The CDR3 loop spans 13 amino acids. The V end lost 2 bases, the J end lost 8 bases, and 12 bases lay between the germline ends. This CDR3 reads CASSQRDGRGYTF. As DNA, the CDR3 is TGCGCCAGCAGCCAACGGGACGGGAGGGGCTACACCTTC.

This clonotype was observed a handful of times. The V gene is TRBV25-1, the J gene TRBJ2-2, with D uncertain. In germline, CDR1 is MGHDK, CDR2 SYGVNS. The CDR3 sequence is 14 residues long. Trimming stripped 6 bases from V and 0 bases from J, with 8 bases between. CDR3 coding DNA: TGTGCCAGCAGGGAACGTACGAACACCGGGGAGCTGTTTTTT. It is translated as CASRERTNTGELFF.

The chain uses TRBV10-2 and TRBJ1-1; D remains unclear. The CDR3 runs 13 residues. CDR1 is WSHSY, CDR2 SAAADI, per germline. The ends were cut back, 3 bases at V and 4 bases at J, with 9 bases in the middle. As DNA, the CDR3 is TGCGCCAGCAGTGAAGTAGGGCTCACTGAAGCTTTCTTT. Its protein is CASSEVGLTEAFF.

The V call is TRBV20-1, the J call TRBJ2-7; 10 bases agree with TRBD1. The CDR3 has 18 residues. Germline V gives CDR1 DFQATT, CDR2 SNEGSKA (reference sequence). V gave up 2 bases and J gave up 3 bases; unmatched junction bases: 16. CDR3 loop: CSARLRGGQGKTFYEQYF. The CDR3 DNA follows: TGCAGTGCTAGACTAAGAGGGGGACAGGGGAAGACTTTCTACGAGCAGTACTTC.

This clonotype occurred a few times. The chain uses TRBV4-2 and TRBJ1-2, with 8 bases aligning to TRBD1. The V gene end was trimmed by 0 bases and the J gene end by 6 bases; junction bases not matched to a gene: 15. The length of the CDR3 is 18 residues. Germline CDR1 LGHNA, CDR2 YNFKEQ. The CDR3 nucleotides read TGTGCCAGCAGCCAAGATCTAGCCCGGACAGGGCGCAGCGATGGCTACACCTTC. Residues: CASSQDLARTGRSDGYTF.

In this sample, this clonotype turned up many times. The V gene is TRBV30, the J gene TRBJ2-2, with TRBD1 identical over 7 bases. The V gene end was trimmed by 0 bases and the J gene end by 7 bases; junction bases not matched to a gene: 8. CDR3 length: 15 amino acids. Per germline, CDR1 GTSNPN and CDR2 SVGIG (reference sequence). The CDR3 region has the DNA TGTGCCTGGAGTGTACAAGGGGGCTCGATCGGGGAGCTGTTTTTT. Protein: CAWSVQGGSIGELFF.

The chain has TRBV20-1 and TRBJ2-1, with 9 bases that match TRBD2. This CDR3 spans 15 amino acids. The V gene end was trimmed by 2 bases and the J gene end by 8 bases; junction bases not matched to a gene: 10. Germline V CDR1 and CDR2: DFQATT, SNEGSKA (reference sequence). CDR3 region: CSARRGGGGEDEQFF. The CDR3 DNA is TGCAGTGCTAGAAGAGGAGGCGGGGGGGAGGATGAGCAGTTCTTC.